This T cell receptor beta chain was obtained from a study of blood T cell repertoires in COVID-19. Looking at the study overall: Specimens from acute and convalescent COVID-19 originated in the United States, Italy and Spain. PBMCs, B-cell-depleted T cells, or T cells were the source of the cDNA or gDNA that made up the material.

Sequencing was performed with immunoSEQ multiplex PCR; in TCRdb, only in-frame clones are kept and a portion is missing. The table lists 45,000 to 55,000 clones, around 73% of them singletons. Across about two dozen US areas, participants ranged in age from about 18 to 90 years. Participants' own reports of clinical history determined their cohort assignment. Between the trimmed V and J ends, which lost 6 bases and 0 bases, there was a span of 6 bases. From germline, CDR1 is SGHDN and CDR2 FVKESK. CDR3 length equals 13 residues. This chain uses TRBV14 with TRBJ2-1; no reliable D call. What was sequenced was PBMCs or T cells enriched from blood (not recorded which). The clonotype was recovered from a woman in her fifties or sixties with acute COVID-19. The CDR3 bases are TGTGCCAGCAGGATCAGCTCCTACAATGAGCAGTTCTTC. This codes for CASRISSYNEQFF.